This T cell receptor beta chain was retrieved from a study of PD-1 blockade in classical Hodgkin lymphoma. Here immunoSEQ multiplex PCR was the method, and the copy in TCRdb shows in-frame clones only, minus some. The sample contains tens of thousands of clones, 85% of which appear only once. Stated time point: cycle 4 day 1 (C4D1), after 6 weeks of nivolumab. Each of the patients experienced relapse following autologous stem cell transplantation, and their brentuximab vedotin exposure differed. From thawed PBMCs, CD4+ T cells were purified using magnetic negative selection. Of note for this clone: The antigen is unknown.

CDR1 is SGHTS and CDR2 is YDEGEE in the germline V gene. The germline V and J ends were trimmed by 1 base and 5 bases, with 22 bases remaining between them. This CDR3 is 17 amino acids long. Findings of the study overall: It was among complete responders that baseline diversity resembled that of newly diagnosed patients. Compared with healthy donors, newly diagnosed patients reportedly showed lower baseline TCR diversity.

V gene TRBV5-8 combines with J gene TRBJ2-7, with D perhaps matching TRBD1 (6 bases). The sequencing used CD4+ T cells from blood, collected before the fourth cycle of nivolumab. This receptor was obtained from a human donor with classical Hodgkin lymphoma. CDR3 in amino acids: CASSLWVRAGAVDEQYF. The CDR3 DNA is TGTGCCAGCAGCTTGTGGGTTAGGGCAGGGGCGGTAGACGAGCAGTACTTC.